This TCR beta chain was sequenced in a study of cytomegalovirus exposure and HLA in healthy donors. Study as a whole: The same platform was used for the 110 or so validation repertoires and the approximately 670 first-cohort repertoires, a later analysis reported. Study-wide results and caveats: In vitro assays verified that a few CMV-associated chains recognized CMV antigens specifically. It was reportedly the case that the classifier diagnosed cytomegalovirus status with high specificity and sensitivity.

Among the 120 subjects of the validation cohort, separate from the approximately 700-subject first cohort, were the donors. V gave up 5 bases and J gave up 4 bases; unmatched junction bases: 12. CDR3 size: 16 residues. Germline V gene data show CDR1 as LNHDA and CDR2 as SQIVND (reference sequence). Points on this clone: The antigen remains undetermined.

Data came from immunoSEQ multiplex PCR; TCRdb stores just in-frame clones and leaves some out. The sample comprises 120,000 or so clones, under 90% of which are singletons, and roughly 2% rests with the top ten. The sequencing sample was made of PBMCs. This receptor was taken from a woman under 30 in good health and CMV-seronegative. The V and J genes are TRBV19 and TRBJ1-2; 8 positions match TRBD1. The CDR3 DNA reads TGTGCCAGTAGTGCCCTGCAGGGGGCGCTGAGCTATGGCTACACCTTC. Translating it yields CASSALQGALSYGYTF.